This TCR beta chain originates from a study of OX40 agonist ivuxolimab in advanced cancers. Study at large: Every 2 weeks, patients got intravenous ivuxolimab at one of six dose levels (0.01-10 mg/kg).

The assay was immunoSEQ multiplex PCR, and TCRdb's table has in-frame clones only and misses some. This table holds about 77,000 clones, around nine tenths found once. Trimming cost V 2 bases and J 8 bases, with 15 bases left between them. The CDR3 contains 14 residues. Germline V lookup: CDR1 LNHDA, CDR2 SQIVND (reference sequence). This clonotype was sampled from an adult with an advanced solid tumor such as melanoma, head and neck, liver or kidney cancer. V usage is TRBV19 and J usage is TRBJ1-2; D is possibly TRBD1 (5 bases). The sequenced sample was CD4+ or CD8+ T cells sorted from blood, obtained in a trial of the OX40 agonist ivuxolimab. The CDR3 region has the DNA TGTGCCAGTAGTATACTTAACCAGGGAGAAGGCTACACCTTC. This gives the protein CASSILNQGEGYTF. The full variable domain, in which reference TRBV19 and TRBJ1-2 provide the parts outside the CDR3, is DGGITQSPKYLFRKEGQNVTLSCEQNLNHDAMYWYRQDPGQGLRLIYYSQIVNDFQKGDIAEGYSVSREKKESFPLTVTSAQKNPTAFYLCASSILNQGEGYTFGSGTRLTVV.